Listed here are 2 T cell receptor beta chains from one sample, sequenced in a study of T cells after yellow fever vaccination. TCRdb called the 5' RACE reads again in MiXCR, with one record for every CDR3 protein. In the table there are about 160,000 distinct CDR3 sequences, approximately 6.7% of which are singletons. The sample here was CD4+ T cells sorted from PBMCs, taken more than 4 days after the first yellow fever vaccination. These receptors all come from a man younger than 35 who received the YFV17D yellow fever vaccine.

The chain carries TRBV20-1 and TRBJ2-2, with a tentative D call TRBD1 (5 bases). CDR1 is DFQATT, CDR2 SNEGSKA, per germline (reference sequence). The CDR3 extends over 13 amino acids. The ends were cut back, 5 bases at V and 4 bases at J, with 11 bases in the middle. DNA of the CDR3: TGCAGTGCTGGCAGGGCCGCCACCGGGGAGCTGTTTTTT. Its translation is CSAGRAATGELFF.

This clonotype was seen many times. CDR3 protein: CASSFDNSPLHF. The DNA for the CDR3 is TGTGCCAGCAGCTTCGATAATTCACCCCTCCACTTT. V usage is TRBV7-3 and J usage is TRBJ1-6; D gene unclear. From germline, CDR1 is SGHTA and CDR2 FQGTGA. The CDR3 consists of 12 residues. V shed 3 bases and J shed 5 bases, with 2 bases lying between them.